This TCR beta chain came from a study of blood T cell repertoires in COVID-19. Study information: COVID-19 samples, acute and convalescent, were from the United States, Italy and Spain. T cells, B-cell-depleted T cells, or PBMCs provided the cDNA or gDNA that served as material.

Original processing notes: It was from reference gene primer amplification that nucleated cell counts were estimated. TCRdb keeps only in-frame clones here, not all; method: immunoSEQ multiplex PCR. That table furnishes V, J and clone size, whereas the DNA furnished D and trimming. The sample has around 100,000 clones; about 92% are singletons. CDR1 is SNHLY, CDR2 FYNNEI, per germline. The ends were cut back, 4 bases at V and 7 bases at J, with 20 bases in the middle. The CDR3 sequence is 15 residues long. This clone came up once. The specimen sequenced was peripheral blood. The clonotype originates from a man aged 50-60 years with active COVID-19. The V call is TRBV2, the J call TRBJ2-7; TRBD1 might be the D (5 bases). CDR3 DNA sequence: TGTGCCAGCAGTGTACTTCTCCAGGGCCTCGGGGAGCAGTACTTC. Translation: CASSVLLQGLGEQYF.